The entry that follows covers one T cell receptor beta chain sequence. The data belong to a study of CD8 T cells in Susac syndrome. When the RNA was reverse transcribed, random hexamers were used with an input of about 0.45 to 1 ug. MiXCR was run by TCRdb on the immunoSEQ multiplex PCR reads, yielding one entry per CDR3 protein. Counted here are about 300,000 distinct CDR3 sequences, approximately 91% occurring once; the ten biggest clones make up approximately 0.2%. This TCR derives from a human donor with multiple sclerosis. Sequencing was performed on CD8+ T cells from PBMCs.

The CDR3 bases are TGTGCCAGCAGCTTATTGGCGGGAGGGCCCTCCTACAATGAGCAGTTCTTC. Protein: CASSLLAGGPSYNEQFF. The chain joins TRBV7-3 to TRBJ2-1; 9 bases align to TRBD2. Germline values: CDR1 SGHTA, CDR2 FQGTGA. V was pared by 2 bases and J by 0 bases, with 5 bases of the junction left unmatched. The CDR3 extends over 17 amino acids.